These T cell receptor beta chains were read from a single sample in a study of T-cell reconstitution after alpha-beta-depleted transplantation in children. From the PCR reads, TCRdb called clonotypes with MiXCR, one entry per CDR3 protein. There are 200,000 or so distinct CDR3 sequences in the sample; about 6% occur only once, and under 6% lies in the top ten. Source: PBMCs, taken before TCRalphabeta/CD19-depleted stem cell transplant. The receptors come from a girl under two years old with combined immunodeficiency, due to receive a stem cell transplant. Both conserved end residues are part of each CDR3. The order of the fields is D gene, V gene, clone size, J gene, CDR3 DNA, CDR3 protein. The D gene is left open where the match is weak. Clone size is given for some rows only: seen once, a few or many times, or a class if the clone is expanded.

D: NA; V: TRBV6-1; size: many; J: TRBJ1-5; DNA: TGTGCCAGCACCCCCGGCGGGGATCAGCCCCAGCATTTT; CDR3: CASTPGGDQPQHF
D: NA; V: TRBV12-3/TRBV12-4; size: many; J: TRBJ1-1; DNA: TGTGCCAGCAGCTTAAAACTACCCATGAACACTGAAGCTTTCTTT; CDR3: CASSLKLPMNTEAFF
D: NA; V: TRBV5-1; size: many; J: TRBJ2-3; DNA: TGCGCCAGCAGCTTGGACAGGGTGGGCACAGATACGCAGTATTTT; CDR3: CASSLDRVGTDTQYF
D: NA; V: TRBV18; size: many; J: TRBJ2-7; DNA: TGTGCCAGCTCACCCGCGGGTCTTGGTTCCTACGAGCAGTACTTC; CDR3: CASSPAGLGSYEQYF
D: NA; V: TRBV12-3/TRBV12-4; size: many; J: TRBJ1-2; DNA: TGTGCCAGCACCTTGGGCACTGGCTACACCTTC; CDR3: CASTLGTGYTF
D: TRBD2; V: TRBV7-2; size: few; J: TRBJ2-7; DNA: TGTGCCAGCAGCTTAGCGCGGGAGGGCTACGAGCAGTACTTC; CDR3: CASSLAREGYEQYF
D: TRBD2; V: TRBV13; size: NA; J: TRBJ2-7; DNA: TGTGCCAGCAGTCCAGGCGCGGCAGCGGGGACCTACGAGCAGTACTTC; CDR3: CASSPGAAAGTYEQYF
D: NA; V: TRBV7-8; size: few; J: TRBJ1-1; DNA: TGTGCCAGCAGCCGGAAGATTAATTCAAGACAGAACCCTGAAGCTTTCTTT; CDR3: CASSRKINSRQNPEAFF
D: NA; V: TRBV20-1; size: many; J: TRBJ2-4; DNA: TGCAGTGCTAGAACTTCGACACTAGCCAAAAACATTCAGTACTTC; CDR3: CSARTSTLAKNIQYF
D: TRBD2; V: TRBV10-3; size: many; J: TRBJ2-7; DNA: TGTGCCATCAGTGAGATAGGGACTAGCGGGAGTTACGAGCAGTACTTC; CDR3: CAISEIGTSGSYEQYF
D: NA; V: TRBV15; size: many; J: TRBJ2-1; DNA: TGTGCCACCAGCAGAGATTTGAAAGGCTCCTACAATGAGCAGTTCTTC; CDR3: CATSRDLKGSYNEQFF
D: NA; V: TRBV9; size: many; J: TRBJ1-2; DNA: TGTGCCAGCAGCGTAGACCGGGAGAAAGGCTACACCTTC; CDR3: CASSVDREKGYTF
D: NA; V: TRBV6-2/TRBV6-3; size: many; J: TRBJ2-1; DNA: TGTGCCAGCAAATGGGACACAGCCTACAATGAGCAGTTCTTC; CDR3: CASKWDTAYNEQFF
D: NA; V: TRBV4-3; size: many; J: TRBJ2-7; DNA: TGCGCCAGCAGCCATTGGGCTTCCGACACAGGGCTAAAAAACTACGAGCAGTACTTC; CDR3: CASSHWASDTGLKNYEQYF
D: TRBD1; V: TRBV7-9; size: many; J: TRBJ1-1; DNA: TGTGCCACCGCACAGGGGGCTGGTACTGAAGCTTTCTTT; CDR3: CATAQGAGTEAFF
D: NA; V: TRBV4-2; size: many; J: TRBJ1-5; DNA: TGTGCCAGCAGCCAAGGGGCAGGGGAGTTCCTCTGGCCCCAGCATTTT; CDR3: CASSQGAGEFLWPQHF
D: NA; V: TRBV28; size: many; J: TRBJ1-5; DNA: TGTGCCAGCAGTTATCAATTGACAGTGGGCAATCAGCCCCAGCATTTT; CDR3: CASSYQLTVGNQPQHF
D: TRBD2; V: TRBV24-1; size: many; J: TRBJ2-5; DNA: TGTGCCACCAGTGACTCTCTAGCGGGGCCCAAGTACTTC; CDR3: CATSDSLAGPKYF
D: TRBD2; V: TRBV18; size: NA; J: TRBJ2-1; DNA: TGTGCCAGCTCACCTCGAAGGCCCCCGGGACTAGCGGGAGGGAATGAGCAGTTCTTC; CDR3: CASSPRRPPGLAGGNEQFF
D: NA; V: TRBV7-6; size: many; J: TRBJ2-7; DNA: TGTGCCAGCAGCTTGCTCCGGGGAGCCAACGAGCAGTACTTC; CDR3: CASSLLRGANEQYF
D: TRBD2; V: TRBV27; size: NA; J: TRBJ2-1; DNA: TGTGCCAGCATGAGACTAGCGGGCCACAATGAGCAGTTCTTC; CDR3: CASMRLAGHNEQFF
D: TRBD2; V: TRBV11-2; size: many; J: TRBJ2-3; DNA: TGTGCCAGCAGCCCCAGCGGGGGGCCAGATACGCAGTATTTT; CDR3: CASSPSGGPDTQYF
D: NA; V: TRBV7-9; size: many; J: TRBJ2-5; DNA: TGTGCCAGCAGCTGGCTCGAAGAGACCCAGTACTTC; CDR3: CASSWLEETQYF